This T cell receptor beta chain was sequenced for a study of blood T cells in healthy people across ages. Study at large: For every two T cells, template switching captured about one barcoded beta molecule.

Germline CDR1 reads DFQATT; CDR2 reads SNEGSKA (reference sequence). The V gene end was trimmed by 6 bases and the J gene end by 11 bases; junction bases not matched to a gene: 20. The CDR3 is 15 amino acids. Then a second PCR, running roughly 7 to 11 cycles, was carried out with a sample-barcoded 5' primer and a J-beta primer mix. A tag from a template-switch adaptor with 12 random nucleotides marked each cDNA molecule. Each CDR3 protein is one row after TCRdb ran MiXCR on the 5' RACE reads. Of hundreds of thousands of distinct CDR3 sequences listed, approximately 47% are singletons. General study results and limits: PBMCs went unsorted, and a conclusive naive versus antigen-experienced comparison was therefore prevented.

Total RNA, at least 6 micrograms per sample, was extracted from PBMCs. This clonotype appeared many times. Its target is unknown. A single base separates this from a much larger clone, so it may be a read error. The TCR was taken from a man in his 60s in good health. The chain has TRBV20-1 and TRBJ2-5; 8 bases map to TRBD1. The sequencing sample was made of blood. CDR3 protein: CSATYRGSSPNEQYF. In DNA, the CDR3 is TGCAGTGCCACTTACAGGGGGTCCTCCCCCAATGAGCAGTACTTC.